Below are 5 T cell receptor beta chains sequenced from a single sample in a study of early T cells in non-severe SARS-CoV-2 infection. MiXCR, applied by TCRdb to the 5' RACE reads, yields one record per CDR3 protein. The table shows approximately 76,000 distinct CDR3 sequences, with over 12% occurring only once. The sequenced sample was whole blood. These receptors originate from an adult who was a healthcare worker with PCR-confirmed SARS-CoV-2 infection or an uninfected control (not recorded which).

The chain has TRBV5-1 and TRBJ2-7; the D gene is possibly TRBD2 (6 bases). Trimming removed 2 bases from V and 3 bases from J, with 12 bases in between. The CDR3 is 14 residues long. The germline gives CDR1 SGHRS, CDR2 YFSETQ. In nucleotides, the CDR3 is TGCGCCAGCAGCTTACTCGGGGGAGGCTACGAGCAGTACTTC. It specifies CASSLLGGGYEQYF.

This clonotype was found many times. The CDR3 spells CASSPRHRETQYF. The CDR3 nucleotides read TGTGCCAGCAGCCCCCGTCACAGAGAGACCCAGTACTTC. The rearrangement joins TRBV7-9 to TRBJ2-5; D remains unclear. Germline CDR1 and CDR2: SEHNR and FQNEAQ (reference sequence). The CDR3 sequence is 13 residues long. The V gene lost 5 bases and the J gene lost 4 bases, with 11 bases spanning the gap. Full variable domain (outside the CDR3, taken from reference TRBV7-9 and TRBJ2-5): DTGVSQNPRHKITKRGQNVTFRCDPISEHNRLYWYRQTLGQGPEFLTYFQNEAQLEKSRLLSDRFSAERPKGSFSTLEIQRTEQGDSAMYLCASSPRHRETQYFGPGTRLLVL.

This clonotype has more than one count but fewer than ten. This sequence joins TRBV6-1 and TRBJ2-5; D possibly uses TRBD1 or TRBD2 (5 bases each). From germline, CDR1 is MNHNS and CDR2 SASEGT. V gave up 3 bases and J gave up 4 bases, with 15 bases separating them. The CDR3 has 15 residues. DNA for the CDR3: TGTGCCAGCAGTGATTACGTTCAGGGACGAGAGACCCAGTACTTC. This encodes CASSDYVQGRETQYF.

This clonotype was observed a few times. This chain links TRBV6-1 with TRBJ2-2; 8 bases are a match to TRBD2. Germline V lookup: CDR1 MNHNS, CDR2 SASEGT. CDR3 length: 15 residues. The junction had 7 bases not matched to a gene; V was cut back by 8 bases and J by 2 bases. Written as DNA, the CDR3 is TGTGCCAGCCAGCTCGGGACTAGAAACACCGGGGAGCTGTTTTTT. It codes for CASQLGTRNTGELFF.

This chain connects TRBV7-9 to TRBJ2-1, with 11 nucleotides matching TRBD2. The CDR3 is made up of 15 amino acids. Germline V CDR1 and CDR2: SEHNR, FQNEAQ (reference sequence). V lost 6 bases to trimming and J lost 6 bases; unmatched junction nucleotides: 7. This CDR3 is CASSFTSGSGNEQFF. The CDR3 DNA sequence: TGTGCCAGCAGTTTCACTAGCGGGAGTGGCAATGAGCAGTTCTTC.